The rows below give T cell receptor beta chains drawn from one sample of a study of post-analysis software for immune sequencing data. TCRdb passed the PCR reads through MiXCR, listing each CDR3 protein once. The sample includes fewer than 550,000 distinct CDR3 sequences, under 40% of them seen just once. The sequenced sample consisted of blood. Receptors were obtained from a girl aged 2 to 17 with multiple sclerosis. The CDR3 runs from the conserved cysteine through the conserved F or W. D genes are given only for firm matches. The listing skips clone size in some rows; elsewhere it reads once, few, many or a size class.

. TRBJ1-2 TRBV3-1 few CASSQGTATSYGYTF TGTGCCAGCAGCCAAGGGACGGCAACCAGCTATGGCTACACCTTC
. TRBJ1-5 TRBV28 . CASGPEPQHF TGTGCCAGCGGGCCTGAGCCCCAGCATTTT
TRBD1 TRBJ1-2 TRBV27 . CASSLYRGRRSYTF TGTGCCAGCAGTTTATACAGGGGGCGGAGGAGCTACACCTTC
. TRBJ2-7 TRBV12-3/TRBV12-4 many CASSRTDEQYF TGTGCCAGCAGCCGGACCGACGAGCAGTACTTC
. TRBJ1-2 TRBV27 . CASSPGTYSGYTF TGTGCCAGCAGTCCCGGGACATACTCTGGCTACACCTTC
TRBD2 TRBJ2-1 TRBV7-9 . CASSLDPGGYNEQFF TGTGCCAGCAGCTTAGACCCCGGGGGGTACAATGAGCAGTTCTTC
. TRBJ2-7 TRBV29-1 few CSVGDAVEQYF TGCAGCGTCGGGGACGCGGTAGAGCAGTACTTC
. TRBJ1-2 TRBV6-6 . CASSYSGRGGLGYGYTF TGTGCCAGCAGTTACTCGGGAAGAGGGGGTCTGGGATATGGCTACACCTTC
. TRBJ1-2 TRBV20-1 few CSARDRESYGYTF TGCAGTGCTAGAGATCGGGAGAGCTATGGCTACACCTTC
. TRBJ2-1 TRBV7-9 few CASSLVGNPYNEQFF TGTGCCAGCAGCTTAGTGGGGAACCCCTACAATGAGCAGTTCTTC
. TRBJ1-6 TRBV20-1 few CSASTGNTSPLHF TGCAGTGCTAGCACAGGGAATACTTCACCCCTCCACTTT
. TRBJ2-1 TRBV20-1 . CSPKTYNEQFF TGCAGTCCGAAAACCTACAATGAGCAGTTCTTC
. TRBJ2-3 TRBV28 . CASSGPGPPGADTQYF TGTGCCAGCAGTGGACCGGGTCCCCCGGGGGCAGATACGCAGTATTTT
. TRBJ1-5 TRBV18 . CASSVTGLGQPQHF TGTGCCAGCTCAGTAACAGGGCTTGGTCAGCCCCAGCATTTT
. TRBJ2-3 TRBV12-3/TRBV12-4 . CASSFTMAGPSTDTQYF TGTGCCAGCAGTTTTACGATGGCGGGGCCTAGCACAGATACGCAGTATTTT
TRBD2 TRBJ2-1 TRBV20-1 . CSARSAALAGGYTTYNEQFF TGCAGTGCTAGATCCGCCGCCCTAGCGGGGGGATATACTACCTACAATGAGCAGTTCTTC
TRBD1 TRBJ2-1 TRBV20-1 . CSASRQGAYNEQFF TGCAGTGCTAGTAGGCAGGGGGCATACAATGAGCAGTTCTTC
. TRBJ2-1 TRBV10-3 many CATQPGREYNEQFF TGTGCCACTCAACCGGGACGGGAGTACAATGAGCAGTTCTTC
. TRBJ1-1 TRBV5-1 few CASSLEHTEAFF TGCGCCAGCAGCTTGGAACACACTGAAGCTTTCTTT
. TRBJ1-2 TRBV7-9 . CASSRDQAGYTF TGTGCCAGCAGCCGGGATCAGGCCGGCTACACCTTC
. TRBJ1-1 TRBV12-3/TRBV12-4 . CASIKYLGTPNTEAFF TGTGCCAGCATTAAATATCTCGGGACACCTAACACTGAAGCTTTCTTT
. TRBJ2-7 TRBV10-2 few CASRSRDSYYEQYF TGCGCCAGCAGGAGCAGGGACTCCTACTACGAGCAGTACTTC
TRBD2 TRBJ2-4 TRBV28 few CASSLFTGGASFSKNIQYF TGTGCCAGCAGTTTATTTACCGGGGGGGCCTCTTTTTCCAAAAACATTCAGTACTTC
. TRBJ1-1 TRBV12-3/TRBV12-4 . CASSLVSLKGDF TGTGCCAGCAGTTTAGTTTCTCTTAAGGGGGACTTT
TRBD2 TRBJ2-3 TRBV7-2 few CASSLTLRGGTDTQYF TGTGCCAGCAGCTTAACACTGCGGGGGGGAACAGATACGCAGTATTTT
TRBD1 TRBJ1-2 TRBV29-1 few CSVETGDHGYTF TGCAGCGTTGAAACAGGGGACCATGGCTACACCTTC
. TRBJ2-3 TRBV6-5 . CASSYSGVSTDTQYF TGTGCCAGCAGTTACTCGGGGGTGAGCACAGATACGCAGTATTTT
TRBD2 TRBJ2-1 TRBV20-1 few CSAREAGRSSYNEQFF TGCAGTGCTAGGGAAGCGGGACGCAGCTCCTACAATGAGCAGTTCTTC
TRBD2 TRBJ2-1 TRBV9 . CASSVGLAGGGSYNEQFF TGTGCCAGCAGCGTAGGACTAGCGGGGGGTGGGTCCTACAATGAGCAGTTCTTC
TRBD1 TRBJ2-1 TRBV19 . CASSPGQGSENEQFF TGTGCCAGTAGTCCTGGACAGGGGTCGGAGAATGAGCAGTTCTTC
TRBD2 TRBJ2-1 TRBV7-2 . CASSLAAGGAPNEQFF TGTGCCAGCAGCTTAGCCGCGGGGGGGGCTCCCAATGAGCAGTTCTTC
. TRBJ1-1 TRBV20-1 . CKNAEAFF TGCAAGAACGCCGAAGCTTTCTTT
. TRBJ1-1 TRBV6-6 . CASSYSNQSLNTEAFF TGTGCCAGCAGTTACTCGAATCAGAGCCTGAACACTGAAGCTTTCTTT
TRBD2 TRBJ2-7 TRBV6-1 . CASSERGAFQVTRYF TGTGCCAGCAGTGAGCGGGGGGCCTTCCAAGTGACCCGGTACTTC
. TRBJ1-2 TRBV6-2/TRBV6-3 few CASRLTSRTVSNGGYTF TGTGCCAGCAGGCTAACCTCTAGGACAGTCTCGAACGGCGGCTACACCTTC
TRBD2 TRBJ2-3 TRBV11-2 once CASSSPRASGGAADTQYF TGTGCCAGCAGCTCCCCTCGGGCTAGCGGGGGGGCCGCAGATACGCAGTATTTT
TRBD2 TRBJ2-3 TRBV20-1 few CSVRLAGLSTDTQYF TGCAGTGTTAGACTAGCGGGGCTTAGCACAGATACGCAGTATTTT
TRBD2 TRBJ2-3 TRBV4-1 few CASSLVLARSTDTQYF TGCGCCAGCAGCCTAGTACTAGCGAGGAGCACAGATACGCAGTATTTT
. TRBJ2-1 TRBV5-1 few CASSSGLGTLSNEQFF TGCGCCAGCAGCTCCGGCCTCGGGACTCTTTCCAATGAGCAGTTCTTC
TRBD1 TRBJ2-1 TRBV27 . CASSRDRGSSYNEQFF TGTGCCAGCAGTAGGGACAGAGGGAGCTCCTACAATGAGCAGTTCTTC
. TRBJ2-1 TRBV3-1 . CASSQARPGPILREQFF TGTGCCAGCAGCCAAGCCCGGCCAGGGCCCATCTTACGGGAGCAGTTCTTC
. TRBJ2-3 TRBV5-1 . CASSTPSTDTQYF TGCGCCAGCAGCACTCCTAGCACAGATACGCAGTATTTT
. TRBJ2-5 TRBV4-1 . CASSLGPGRETQYF TGCGCCAGCAGCCTGGGACCGGGGAGGGAGACCCAGTACTTC
TRBD2 TRBJ2-3 TRBV28 few CASSAGLAHTDTQYF TGTGCCAGCAGTGCGGGACTAGCTCACACAGATACGCAGTATTTT